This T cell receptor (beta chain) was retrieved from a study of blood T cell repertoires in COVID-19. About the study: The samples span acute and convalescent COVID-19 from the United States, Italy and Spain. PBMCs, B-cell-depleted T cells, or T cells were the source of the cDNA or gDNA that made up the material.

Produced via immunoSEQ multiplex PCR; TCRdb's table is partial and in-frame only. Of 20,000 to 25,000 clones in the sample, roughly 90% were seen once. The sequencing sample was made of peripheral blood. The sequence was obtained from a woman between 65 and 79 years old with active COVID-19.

CDR3 nucleotide sequence: TGTGCCAGCAGCCAAGATAATAGAGGGACAGGAGCAATAGATACGCAGTATTTT. Translating it yields CASSQDNRGTGAIDTQYF. The gene calls are TRBV4-2 and TRBJ2-3, with 8 positions matching TRBD1. Trimming cost V 0 bases and J 5 bases; bases outside gene matches: 13. The germline gives CDR1 LGHNA, CDR2 YNFKEQ. This CDR3 is 18 amino acids long.